This T cell receptor beta chain was observed in a study of T cells after yellow fever vaccination. General study findings and limits: In post-booster samples, most primary-vaccination clones reappeared (around 95% CD4, roughly 88% CD8).

The sample holds many counts of this clonotype. Its target is not known. TCRdb redid the calling of the 5' RACE reads with MiXCR, one entry per CDR3 protein. The sample has 200,000 to 300,000 distinct CDR3 sequences, around 6.7% seen once. J gave up 2 bases and V 3 bases, and 1 base lay outside the gene matches. This CDR3 comprises 15 residues. The V gene's germline CDR1 is LGHNA and CDR2 YSLEER. The sequence came from a man aged 25 to 45 who received the YFV17D yellow fever vaccine. The sequenced sample was CD4+ T cells sorted from PBMCs, obtained on the day of the yellow fever booster vaccination. The chain couples TRBV4-3 to TRBJ2-1, with 10 bases identical to TRBD1. CDR3 in DNA: TGCGCCAGCAGCCAGGGACAGGGGACCTACAATGAGCAGTTCTTC. The encoded protein is CASSQGQGTYNEQFF.